The 16 T cell receptor beta chains listed next were all sequenced from one sample in a study of T cell responses to AZD1222 COVID-19 vaccine. Measured with immunoSEQ multiplex PCR; TCRdb has only the in-frame clones, and not every one. The data show tens of thousands of clones, with about 88% seen just once and approximately 30% held by the top ten. The sample here was peripheral blood, taken 28 days after the second AZD1222 dose. These TCRs come from an adult who received the AZD1222 COVID-19 vaccine.

The genes are TRBV2 and TRBJ1-3; no definite D call. Germline V gene data show CDR1 as SNHLY and CDR2 as FYNNEI. This CDR3 contains 13 residues. V was clipped by 6 bases and J by 8 bases, with 14 bases between them. DNA of the CDR3: TGTGCCAGCAGCCCTAGGGAGAGGGACACCATATATTTT. Protein: CASSPRERDTIYF.

The chain couples TRBV15 to TRBJ1-5, with 7 nucleotides matching TRBD1. The CDR3 runs 16 residues. The V and J ends lost 1 base and 6 bases, in that order; junction bases with no gene match: 9. Per the germline V gene, CDR1 is LNHNV and CDR2 is YYDKDF (reference sequence). The CDR3 region is CATSRGGRGKFQPQHF. As DNA, the CDR3 is TGTGCCACCAGCAGAGGGGGCAGGGGGAAGTTTCAGCCCCAGCATTTT. Full variable domain (rest looked up from reference TRBV15 and TRBJ1-5): DAMVIQNPRYQVTQFGKPVTLSCSQTLNHNVMYWYQQKSSQAPKLLFHYYDKDFNNEADTPDNFQSRRPNTSFCFLDIRSPGLGDTAMYLCATSRGGRGKFQPQHFGDGTRLSIL.

The CDR3 DNA reads as TGTGCTAGTGGACCAGGACAGGGCAATCAGCCCCAGCATTTT. This sequence encodes CASGPGQGNQPQHF. V usage is TRBV12-5 and J usage is TRBJ1-5; 7 bases match TRBD1. CDR1 and CDR2 from the germline V gene are LGHNT and FRNRAP. The junction had 4 bases not matched to a gene; V was cut back by 6 bases and J by 2 bases. This CDR3 has 14 residues.

The chain combines TRBV7-9 with TRBJ2-2; maybe TRBD2 (6 bases). CDR1 and CDR2 (germline): SEHNR, FQNEAQ (reference sequence). V was trimmed by 4 bases and J by 0 bases, leaving 12 bases between them. The length of the CDR3 is 16 residues. CDR3 nucleotide sequence: TGTGCCAGCAGCTCTTCGGAGGGCGCGAACACCGGGGAGCTGTTTTTT. Translating gives CASSSSEGANTGELFF.

V and J are TRBV19 and TRBJ1-2; D ambiguous. Germline V CDR1 and CDR2: LNHDA, SQIVND (reference sequence). The CDR3 runs to 15 residues. V lost 2 bases and J 4 bases, leaving 14 bases between the germline ends. This chain's CDR3 is CASSIKSNQGYGYTF. In DNA form, the CDR3 reads TGTGCCAGTAGTATAAAGTCAAACCAAGGCTATGGCTACACCTTC. Supplemented by reference TRBV19 and TRBJ1-2, the full variable domain reads DGGITQSPKYLFRKEGQNVTLSCEQNLNHDAMYWYRQDPGQGLRLIYYSQIVNDFQKGDIAEGYSVSREKKESFPLTVTSAQKNPTAFYLCASSIKSNQGYGYTFGSGTRLTVV.

The genes are TRBV5-1 and TRBJ2-1; 11 bases line up with TRBD1. Germline V gene sequence: CDR1 SGHRS, CDR2 YFSETQ. Trimming removed 2 bases from V and 4 bases from J; junction bases left unmatched: 5. The CDR3 consists of 16 residues. CDR3 DNA sequence: TGCGCCAGCAGCTTACCTGGGACAGGGGGATACAATGAGCAGTTCTTC. Protein product: CASSLPGTGGYNEQFF.

V gene TRBV5-4 combines with J gene TRBJ1-2; TRBD1 is a possible D gene (6 bases). The V end lost 3 bases, the J end lost 1 base, and 7 bases lay between the germline ends. The CDR3 has 13 residues. Germline lookup yields CDR1 SGHNT and CDR2 YYREEE (reference sequence). As DNA, the CDR3 is TGTGCCAGCAGCTCGGACAGTAACTATGGCTACACCTTC. As protein: CASSSDSNYGYTF.

The V and J genes are TRBV30 and TRBJ1-5, with a weak D call TRBD1 (6 bases). Germline CDR1 and CDR2: GTSNPN and SVGIG (reference sequence). This CDR3 is built from 15 residues. V lost 1 base and J 4 bases, leaving 14 bases between the germline ends. In DNA form, the CDR3 reads TGTGCCTGGAGTGGTCCGGACAGTTATAATCAGCCCCAGCATTTT. This encodes CAWSGPDSYNQPQHF.

The gene calls are TRBV24-1 and TRBJ2-3; the D gene is possibly TRBD2 (5 bases). The CDR3 has 16 residues. Trimming left V 7 bases short and J 7 bases short, with 23 bases between. Germline CDR1 KGHDR, CDR2 SFDVKD. The CDR3 DNA sequence: TGTGCCACCAGCCCCGTGGGTACTAGTCCTATCCATACGCAGTATTTT. This translates into CATSPVGTSPIHTQYF.

This sequence joins TRBV6-2 or TRBV6-3 and TRBJ1-1; 9 nucleotides match TRBD1. V trimming: 2 bases; J trimming: 5 bases; junction bases outside the gene matches: 9. CDR3 size: 16 residues. Germline CDR1 and CDR2: MNHEY and SVGEGT. The CDR3 region is CASSYPSTGGSTEAFF. The CDR3 DNA reads as TGTGCCAGCAGTTACCCCTCGACAGGGGGATCGACTGAAGCTTTCTTT.

This clone is a singleton in its sample. The genes are TRBV7-3 and TRBJ2-7; 10 positions match TRBD2. Germline-derived CDR1 and CDR2 are SGHTA and FQGTGA. The CDR3 spans 16 residues. J gave up 6 bases and V 0 bases, and 8 bases lay outside the gene matches. The CDR3 sequence is CASSLTAASGRSEQYF. The CDR3, as DNA: TGTGCCAGCAGCTTAACGGCGGCTAGCGGGAGATCCGAGCAGTACTTC. Supplemented by reference TRBV7-3 and TRBJ2-7, the full variable domain reads GAGVSQTPSNKVTEKGKYVELRCDPISGHTALYWYRQSLGQGPEFLIYFQGTGAADDSGLPNDRFFAVRPEGSVSTLKIQRTERGDSAVYLCASSLTAASGRSEQYFGPGTRLTVT.

CDR3 coding DNA: TGTGCCAGCAGCTTCAGGGCAGGATTGTTCTCTGGAAACACCATATATTTT. Its protein is CASSFRAGLFSGNTIYF. V gene TRBV7-9 combines with J gene TRBJ1-3; maybe TRBD1 (5 bases). V lost 3 bases to trimming and J lost 0 bases, with 15 bases between them. This CDR3 spans 17 amino acids. Germline lookup yields CDR1 SEHNR and CDR2 FQNEAQ (reference sequence).

The genes are TRBV6-5 and TRBJ2-5; 7 nucleotides align to TRBD2. The CDR3 consists of 14 residues. V gave up 2 bases and J gave up 5 bases; unmatched junction bases: 5. Germline CDR1 is MNHEY and CDR2 is SVGAGI. CDR3 residues: CASSYAGVIETQYF. In DNA form, the CDR3 reads TGTGCCAGCAGTTACGCGGGAGTGATTGAGACCCAGTACTTC.

The V and J genes are TRBV5-4 and TRBJ2-1; the D gene is possibly TRBD2 (5 bases). From germline, CDR1 is SGHNT and CDR2 YYREEE (reference sequence). V was shortened by 4 bases and J by 6 bases, with 17 bases between the two germline ends. The CDR3 consists of 15 residues. The CDR3 loop reads CASSNPNSAGNEQFF. The CDR3, as DNA: TGTGCCAGCAGCAACCCTAATAGCGCGGGCAATGAGCAGTTCTTC.

The rearrangement uses TRBV9 and TRBJ1-2, with no clear D. The V gene lost 3 bases and the J gene lost 4 bases, with 10 bases spanning the gap. This CDR3 region has 13 residues. CDR1 and CDR2 (germline): SGDLS, YYNGEE. The CDR3 here is CASSATALYGYTF. CDR3 coding DNA: TGTGCCAGCAGCGCAACAGCACTCTATGGCTACACCTTC.

In its sample, this clone was seen once. The chain combines TRBV29-1 with TRBJ1-2, with D unclear. V lost 1 base and J 4 bases, leaving 13 bases between the germline ends. The V gene's germline CDR1 is SQVTM and CDR2 ANQGSEA. The CDR3 covers 14 residues. This CDR3 reads CSVEVIRTVYGYTF. Here the CDR3 DNA reads TGCAGCGTTGAAGTAATACGAACGGTCTATGGCTACACCTTC.